The clone carrying this T cell receptor beta chain was seen at least ten times. What it binds is unknown. Time point of the sample: patch test 1, 2 weeks after DPC sensitization. Indicated treatment: therapeutic diphenylcyclopropenone sensitization with weekly scalp DPC. Each donor was an alopecia patient between 18 and 70 years of age who qualified for DPC. Original data processing: A typical sample had around 90,000 TCRs, with roughly 23,224 to 700,000 overall. MiXCR was run by TCRdb on the RACE reads, yielding one entry per CDR3 protein. The V and J calls, along with clone size, are taken from TCRdb and not from the paper's own processing. This sample has about 120,000 distinct CDR3 sequences, with 12% found just once. This CDR3 spans 15 amino acids. Germline V gene sequence: CDR1 SGHRS, CDR2 YFSETQ. The V segment lost 4 bases and the J segment 6 bases; nucleotides outside the gene matches: 10. This sample is drawn from a study of human T cells and chemical hapten exposure. Study overall: On the upper back, patch tests were applied with 0.01% DPC and read at 6 days.

Notes on the study in general: DPC sensitization did not alter TCRs above 1 in 1000 frequency.

The receptor was isolated from a woman in her forties or fifties with alopecia areata. Some clones in this sample may be carry-over from other donors' samples. Source: whole blood, taken in connection with sensitization to the hapten diphenylcyclopropenone (DPC). The V and J genes are TRBV5-1 and TRBJ2-1, with 7 nucleotides matching TRBD2. CDR3 sequence: CASSAYGGSVNEQFF. CDR3 sequence (DNA): TGCGCCAGCAGCGCGTATGGCGGGAGCGTCAATGAGCAGTTCTTC.